This section outlines one T cell receptor (beta chain) sequence together with its context. The antigen it recognizes is unknown. No much larger clone is present one base from it, and per-base qualities are unavailable. Via the germline V gene, CDR1 is SGHVS and CDR2 FQNEAQ. Its CDR3 holds 16 amino acids, cysteine through phenylalanine. The CDR3 DNA has 48 bases and is translated from base 1. Here V drops 4 bases and J drops 7 bases, and the junction holds 7 bases not matched to any gene. The data derive from a study of T cell repertoires in cytomegalovirus infection (dated by TCRdb to about 2019). With respect to the entire study: Donor HLA type was relevant to the analysis, as public TCR beta signatures indicated carriage of CMV infection together with the matching HLA type. Broader findings and caveats from the paper: The ex vivo response was dominated by HLA-C-restricted CMV-specific TCR beta clonotypes, which also provided the single most frequent clonotype in two of eight donors. Cumulative frequency of public TCR beta family members discriminated carriers of CMV infection plus the relevant HLA type in this cohort and an independent approximately 370-donor cohort.

TCRdb shows the sequencer as Illumina HiSeq 1500. TCRdb redid the processing of the public reads, applying fastp at Q25 and MiXCR, and retained in-frame beta chains. CDR3 protein duplicates are merged, each entry listing the most common genes and DNA. The sample contains about 180,000 distinct CDR3 sequences, 17% of them found a single time. About 23% of the sample is held by the ten biggest clonotypes. Sequencing was carried out using CD8+ T cells from PBMCs. The chain joins TRBV7-8 to TRBJ1-6, and 10 junction bases match TRBD1. The TCR sequence derives from a human donor in good health (CMV status not recorded). Some clones in this sample may be carry-over from other donors' samples. The sequence in DNA is TGTGCCAGCAGCTCAAGTGGACAGGGGGTAAATTCACCCCTCCACTTT. Its product reads: CASSSSGQGVNSPLHF. When the CDR3 is completed using the reference TRBV7-8 and TRBJ1-6 genes on either side, the full variable domain is GAGVSQSPRYKVAKRGQDVALRCDPISGHVSLFWYQQALGQGPEFLTYFQNEAQLDKSGLPSDRFFAERPEGSVSTLKIQRTQQEDSAVYLCASSSSGQGVNSPLHFGNGTRLTVT.